This TCR beta chain was sequenced in a study of blood T cell repertoires in COVID-19. Study information: Samples taken during acute and convalescent COVID-19 were collected in the United States, Italy and Spain. PBMCs, B-cell-depleted T cells, or T cells were the source of the cDNA or gDNA that made up the material.

CDR3 length: 15 amino acids. CDR1 is ENHRY and CDR2 is SYGVKD in the germline V gene. V lost 2 bases, J lost 4 bases, and 5 bases stayed unmatched. Authors' processing steps: Reference gene primer amplification gave estimated nucleated cell counts. Here immunoSEQ multiplex PCR was the method, and the copy in TCRdb shows in-frame clones only, minus some. Clone size and the V and J calls come from that table; the DNA yielded D and trimming. The data contain approximately 140,000 clones, 88% of them singletons. The chain couples TRBV10-3 to TRBJ1-2; 9 positions agree with TRBD1. The clonotype originates from a woman aged 55-69 years with acute or convalescent COVID-19. Sequenced input: peripheral blood. This CDR3 reads CAISEQQGAAYGYTF. The DNA for the CDR3 is TGTGCCATCAGTGAGCAACAGGGGGCGGCCTATGGCTACACCTTC.